The 23 T cell receptor beta chains below all came from one sample that was sequenced in a study of blood T cell repertoires in COVID-19. Sequencing used immunoSEQ multiplex PCR; TCRdb keeps in-frame clones, though not all of them. The sample has some 490,000 clones; 75% to 90% are singletons. The sample consisted of PBMCs or T cells enriched from blood (not recorded which). The origin of the receptors is a woman in her sixties or seventies who had recovered from COVID-19.

The J gene is TRBJ2-1, the V gene TRBV2; 12 nucleotides align to TRBD2. The CDR3 is made up of 16 amino acids. Trimming at V came to 3 bases and at J to 8 bases, leaving 8 bases not matched to a gene. From germline, CDR1 is SNHLY and CDR2 FYNNEI. CDR3 sequence (DNA): TGTGCCAGCAGTGAGTGGACTAGCGGGGAAGGGGATGAGCAGTTCTTC. It is translated as CASSEWTSGEGDEQFF.

The rearrangement uses TRBV10-2 and TRBJ2-1, with a tentative D call TRBD1 (5 bases). Germline V CDR1 and CDR2: WSHSY, SAAADI. This CDR3 spans 14 amino acids. The V gene lost 4 bases and the J gene lost 7 bases, with 14 bases spanning the gap. The CDR3 reads CASSGTFLGNEQFF. DNA for the CDR3: TGCGCCAGCAGTGGGACATTCTTGGGGAATGAGCAGTTCTTC.

V gene TRBV19 combines with J gene TRBJ2-7; 11 bases match TRBD1. J lost 0 bases, V lost 5 bases, and 3 bases had no gene match. CDR3 size: 15 residues. Germline loops: CDR1 LNHDA, CDR2 SQIVND (reference sequence). Here the CDR3 reads CASSFGTGGSYEQYF. The DNA for the CDR3 is TGTGCCAGTAGTTTCGGGACAGGGGGCTCCTACGAGCAGTACTTC.

The J gene is TRBJ1-2, the V gene TRBV27; D is ambiguous. V was shortened by 0 bases and J by 8 bases, with 13 bases between the two germline ends. CDR1 and CDR2 from the germline V gene are MNHEY and SMNVEV (reference sequence). There are 14 residues in the CDR3. The CDR3 spells CASSLSNLPGGYTF. CDR3 coding DNA: TGTGCCAGCAGTTTATCGAACCTCCCGGGGGGCTACACCTTC.

V usage is TRBV5-1 and J usage is TRBJ1-1; weak D call: TRBD1 (6 bases). This CDR3 spans 14 amino acids. V gave up 7 bases and J gave up 6 bases, with 19 bases separating them. Germline CDR1 SGHRS, CDR2 YFSETQ. The CDR3 is CASSKSGDRSEAFF. The CDR3, as DNA: TGCGCCAGCTCCAAATCAGGGGATAGGTCTGAAGCTTTCTTT. The full variable domain, rest sourced from reference TRBV5-1 and TRBJ1-1, is KAGVTQTPRYLIKTRGQQVTLSCSPISGHRSVSWYQQTPGQGLQFLFEYFSETQRNKGNFPGRFSGRQFSNSRSEMNVSTLELGDSALYLCASSKSGDRSEAFFGQGTRLTVV.

This clone has only one observation. The chain is built from TRBV18 and TRBJ1-4; maybe TRBD1 (5 bases). CDR1 and CDR2 from the germline V gene are KGHSH and LQKENI. The ends were cut back, 6 bases at V and 0 bases at J, with 20 bases in the middle. The CDR3 contains 18 residues. The CDR3, as DNA: TGTGCCAGCTCGCATCTGGCAGGGAACCTTGCAACTAATGAAAAACTGTTTTTT. Its translation is CASSHLAGNLATNEKLFF.

This chain uses TRBV6-4 with TRBJ1-6; 10 positions agree with TRBD1. The CDR3 length is 15 residues. The germline gives CDR1 MRHNA, CDR2 SNTAGT. After removal of 4 bases from V and 6 bases from J, the junction contained 3 bases not matched to a gene. The CDR3 sequence is CASSAGQGGNSPLHF. Here the CDR3 DNA reads TGTGCCAGCAGTGCCGGACAGGGGGGTAATTCACCCCTCCACTTT.

The rearrangement joins TRBV9 to TRBJ2-3; D unclear. Germline CDR1 is SGDLS and CDR2 is YYNGEE. CDR3 length: 14 amino acids. The V end was cut by 0 bases, the J end by 5 bases, with 10 bases between. The DNA of the CDR3 is TGTGCCAGCAGCGTAGAAGCGTCGGTAGATACGCAGTATTTT. The encoded protein is CASSVEASVDTQYF.

V is TRBV5-6 and J is TRBJ2-6; TRBD1 matches at 8 bases. Germline-derived CDR1 and CDR2 are SGHDT and YYEEEE. The V segment lost 0 bases and the J segment 1 base; nucleotides outside the gene matches: 9. The CDR3 extends over 19 amino acids. The CDR3, as DNA: TGTGCCAGCAGCTTGGCTTTCGGACAGGGCTTATCTGGGGCCAACGTCCTGACTTTC. Amino acid sequence: CASSLAFGQGLSGANVLTF. Using reference TRBV5-6 and TRBJ2-6 for the parts outside the CDR3, the full variable domain is DAGVTQSPTHLIKTRGQQVTLRCSPKSGHDTVSWYQQALGQGPQFIFQYYEEEERQRGNFPDRFSGHQFPNYSSELNVNALLLGDSALYLCASSLAFGQGLSGANVLTFGAGSRLTVL.

This clone was observed a handful of times. Written as DNA, the CDR3 is TGTGCCAGCAGTGATGGCGGACAGGGGAATCAGCCCCAGCATTTT. Protein product: CASSDGGQGNQPQHF. The chain employs TRBV2 and TRBJ1-5, with 9 bases fitting TRBD1. V shed 3 bases, J shed 4 bases, and the junction held 4 bases outside the gene matches. CDR3 length equals 15 residues. The germline CDR1 and CDR2 sequences are SNHLY and FYNNEI.

This chain uses TRBV6-5 with TRBJ2-4; 10 bases map to TRBD1. This CDR3 has 15 amino acids. Trimming removed 6 bases from V and 5 bases from J; junction bases left unmatched: 7. Germline CDR1 reads MNHEY; CDR2 reads SVGAGI. CDR3 nucleotide sequence: TGTGCCAGCAGGGGCCCCGGGACAGGGGAAAACATTCAGTACTTC. Protein product: CASRGPGTGENIQYF.

This clone was found once. As DNA, the CDR3 is TGTGCCAGCAGTGCCCGACAGGGGTTTACTGAAGCTTTCTTT. The encoded protein is CASSARQGFTEAFF. The genes are TRBV6-2 or TRBV6-3 and TRBJ1-1, with TRBD1 matching over 8 bases. CDR1 is MNHEY, CDR2 SVGEGT, per germline. Trimming removed 5 bases from V and 5 bases from J; junction bases left unmatched: 7. The CDR3 covers 14 residues.

This rearrangement joins TRBV10-1 to TRBJ2-2; the match to TRBD2 covers 13 bases. V was clipped by 7 bases and J by 0 bases; unmatched bases: 8. This CDR3 contains 18 residues. Germline V gene lookup returns CDR1 WNHNN and CDR2 SYGVQD (reference sequence). CDR3 sequence: CASILAGGQATNTGELFF. CDR3 coding DNA: TGCGCCAGCATACTAGCGGGGGGGCAAGCCACGAACACCGGGGAGCTGTTTTTT.

V gene TRBV6-2 or TRBV6-3 combines with J gene TRBJ1-2; tentatively, D is TRBD1 (6 bases). CDR3 length: 13 amino acids. V was clipped by 2 bases and J by 6 bases, with 10 bases between them. Germline V gives CDR1 MNHEY, CDR2 SVGEGT. CDR3 nucleotide sequence: TGTGCCAGCAGTTACGGGAGGGGGGATGGCTACACCTTC. Its protein product is CASSYGRGDGYTF.

The J gene is TRBJ1-6, the V gene TRBV5-8; 10 bases align to TRBD1. Germline V gene sequence: CDR1 SGHTS, CDR2 YDEGEE. Trimming cost V 5 bases and J 5 bases; bases outside gene matches: 7. CDR3 size: 16 residues. As DNA, the CDR3 is TGTGCCAGCAGTCCACGGACAGGGGGAAATAATTCACCCCTCCACTTT. Protein: CASSPRTGGNNSPLHF. Based on the CDR3 plus reference TRBV5-8 and TRBJ1-6, the full variable domain is EAGVTQSPTHLIKTRGQQATLRCSPISGHTSVYWYQQALGLGLQFLLWYDEGEERNRGNFPPRFSGRQFPNYSSELNVNALELEDSALYLCASSPRTGGNNSPLHFGNGTRLTVT.

V gene TRBV5-6 combines with J gene TRBJ1-3, with D maybe TRBD1 (6 bases). This CDR3 spans 18 amino acids. Germline CDR1 and CDR2: SGHDT and YYEEEE. V lost 1 base to trimming and J lost 0 bases, with 17 bases between them. CDR3 sequence reads: CASSLRALHRVSGNTIYF. The CDR3 region has the DNA TGTGCCAGCAGCTTGAGGGCCCTCCACAGGGTCTCTGGAAACACCATATATTTT.

J is TRBJ1-6 and V is TRBV27; the D gene is possibly TRBD1 (5 bases). The CDR3 extends over 16 amino acids. The V gene's germline CDR1 is MNHEY and CDR2 SMNVEV (reference sequence). The V end was cut by 2 bases, the J end by 7 bases, with 15 bases between. Here the CDR3 reads CASSLESPGRNSPLHF. In DNA, the CDR3 is TGTGCCAGCAGTTTAGAATCTCCAGGGAGGAATTCACCCCTCCACTTT.

This clone appeared once. The genes are TRBV7-2 and TRBJ2-4; 10 positions match TRBD2. Looked up from germline, CDR1 is SGHTA and CDR2 is FQGNSA. This CDR3 is 20 amino acids long. Trimming at V came to 0 bases and at J to 0 bases, leaving 11 bases not matched to a gene. The CDR3 here is CASSLALGSGGRLAKNIQYF. The CDR3 coding sequence is TGTGCCAGCAGCTTAGCGCTGGGTAGCGGGGGGAGACTAGCCAAAAACATTCAGTACTTC.

In this sample, this clone turned up once. The chain carries TRBV25-1 and TRBJ1-6; D perhaps matches TRBD1 (5 bases). Germline CDR1 and CDR2: MGHDK and SYGVNS. The CDR3 is made up of 18 amino acids. Trimming cost V 4 bases and J 2 bases, with 18 bases left between them. The CDR3 protein is CASSGGGGPRAYNSPLHF. In DNA, the CDR3 is TGTGCCAGCAGTGGCGGGGGGGGACCGCGGGCCTATAATTCACCCCTCCACTTT. Supplemented by reference TRBV25-1 and TRBJ1-6, the full variable domain reads EADIYQTPRYLVIGTGKKITLECSQTMGHDKMYWYQQDPGMELHLIHYSYGVNSTEKGDLSSESTVSRIRTEHFPLTLESARPSHTSQYLCASSGGGGPRAYNSPLHFGNGTRLTVT.

The rearrangement joins TRBV29-1 to TRBJ2-3, with 12 bases identical to TRBD2. The CDR3 consists of 13 residues. V shed 6 bases, J shed 4 bases, and the junction held 2 bases outside the gene matches. Germline assignment: CDR1 SQVTM and CDR2 ANQGSEA. CDR3: CSVRLAGADTQYF. The DNA of the CDR3 is TGCAGCGTCCGACTAGCGGGGGCAGATACGCAGTATTTT.

The chain employs TRBV7-2 and TRBJ2-7, with 8 bases aligning to TRBD1. The germline gives CDR1 SGHTA, CDR2 FQGNSA. Trimming took 1 base from V and 12 from J; bases not matched to a gene: 8. This CDR3 region has 13 residues. In DNA, the CDR3 is TGTGCCAGCAGCTTAGGAGGACAGGGTGGGTGGTACTTC. As protein: CASSLGGQGGWYF.

The chain employs TRBV2 and TRBJ1-5, with D perhaps matching TRBD1 (6 bases). The CDR3 is 17 residues long. V was cut by 0 bases and J by 5 bases, with 17 bases left in between. The germline CDR1 and CDR2 sequences are SNHLY and FYNNEI. The CDR3 DNA is TGTGCCAGCAGTGAAGCCCGCCTCCCGGACAGCTATCAGCCCCAGCATTTT. Translated, it gives CASSEARLPDSYQPQHF. The full variable domain, rest sourced from reference TRBV2 and TRBJ1-5, is EPEVTQTPSHQVTQMGQEVILRCVPISNHLYFYWYRQILGQKVEFLVSFYNNEISEKSEIFDDQFSVERPDGSNFTLKIRSTKLEDSAMYFCASSEARLPDSYQPQHFGDGTRLSIL.

V gene TRBV5-6 combines with J gene TRBJ2-1, with D possibly being TRBD2 (6 bases). Germline CDR1 SGHDT, CDR2 YYEEEE. The CDR3 covers 13 residues. The germline V and J ends were trimmed by 3 bases and 8 bases, with 12 bases remaining between them. CDR3 protein: CASSSSRGYEQFF. The CDR3 DNA reads TGTGCCAGCAGCTCTTCCCGGGGGTATGAGCAGTTCTTC.